These 12 T cell receptor beta chains came from one sample sequenced in a study of technical replicates of blood from a handful of donors. The table came from immunoSEQ multiplex PCR; TCRdb's copy has only in-frame clones and leaves some out. The sample shows some 13,000 clones, 92% of them seen only once. Sequencing input: PBMCs. The receptors come from a human donor in good health.

V gene TRBV4-1 combines with J gene TRBJ2-1; the match to TRBD2 covers 10 bases. The CDR3 is 18 amino acids. Germline V gene lookup returns CDR1 MGHRA and CDR2 YSYEKL. With 0 bases clipped from V and 6 bases from J, the junction kept 11 bases outside the gene matches. The CDR3 coding sequence is TGCGCCAGCAGCCAAGATAGAAAGCGGGAGGGCCTTAGCAATGAGCAGTTCTTC. Its translation: CASSQDRKREGLSNEQFF.

The genes are TRBV19 and TRBJ2-2; D might be TRBD2 (5 bases). Germline CDR1 LNHDA, CDR2 SQIVND (reference sequence). The CDR3 is 18 residues long. Trimming left V 8 bases short and J 4 bases short, with 26 bases between. CDR3 bases: TGTGCCAGTCTAAAGGGCCTGGGCGGGCCGGGTGGCACCGGGGAGCTGTTTTTT. Protein sequence: CASLKGLGGPGGTGELFF.

V usage is TRBV5-1 and J usage is TRBJ2-7, with TRBD2 as a possible D gene (5 bases). Germline assignment: CDR1 SGHRS and CDR2 YFSETQ. The CDR3 length is 17 residues. Between the trimmed V and J ends, which lost 4 bases and 5 bases, there was a span of 25 bases. CDR3 DNA sequence: TGCGCCAGCAGCCCTGGGGTCCGAGCGGCCAGACGAGACGAGCAGTACTTC. Protein sequence: CASSPGVRAARRDEQYF.

The genes are TRBV28 and TRBJ2-1, with TRBD1 identical over 11 bases. The CDR3 extends over 17 amino acids. Trimming cost V 3 bases and J 5 bases; bases outside gene matches: 9. The germline V gene has CDR1 MDHEN and CDR2 SYDVKM. DNA of the CDR3: TGTGCCAGCAGTTTGGAGGTAGGACAGGGGGCAAACAATGAGCAGTTCTTC. It translates to CASSLEVGQGANNEQFF. The variable domain in full, completed from reference TRBV28 and TRBJ2-1, reads DVKVTQSSRYLVKRTGEKVFLECVQDMDHENMFWYRQDPGLGLRLIYFSYDVKMKEKGDIPEGYSVSREKKERFSLILESASTNQTSMYLCASSLEVGQGANNEQFFGPGTRLTVL.

The sample holds one count of this clone. In DNA form, the CDR3 reads TGTGCCAGCAGCTTATTTGGCAGTAATGAAAAACTGTTTTTT. Protein: CASSLFGSNEKLFF. The V gene is TRBV7-9, the J gene TRBJ1-4; no definite D call. V lost 2 bases and J lost 4, with 8 bases in between. Germline CDR1 SEHNR, CDR2 FQNEAQ (reference sequence). The CDR3 extends over 14 amino acids.

This rearrangement joins TRBV6-1 to TRBJ2-1; D unresolved. The CDR3 covers 12 residues. CDR1 is MNHNS and CDR2 is SASEGT in the germline V gene. The ends were cut back, 7 bases at V and 8 bases at J, with 12 bases in the middle. CDR3 sequence (DNA): TGTGCCAGCACCAGGTTTTGGGATGAGCAGTTCTTC. Translating it yields CASTRFWDEQFF.

The CDR3 loop is CASSFVPSGTAGELFF. CDR3 in DNA: TGTGCCAGCAGCTTTGTGCCTAGCGGGACCGCCGGGGAGCTGTTTTTT. The chain is built from TRBV7-2 and TRBJ2-2; 9 bases map to TRBD2. The CDR3 has 16 residues. V lost 3 bases to trimming and J lost 6 bases; unmatched junction nucleotides: 8. The germline V gene encodes CDR1 SGHTA and CDR2 FQGNSA.

This chain connects TRBV28 to TRBJ1-5, with D maybe TRBD1 (5 bases). V lost 7 bases to trimming and J lost 8 bases, with 12 bases between them. This CDR3 has 12 residues. The germline CDR1 and CDR2 sequences are MDHEN and SYDVKM. CDR3: CASKTQGEPQHF. As DNA, the CDR3 is TGTGCCAGCAAAACCCAGGGTGAGCCCCAGCATTTT.

This chain's CDR3 is CASSQPHAGTATEQYF. The CDR3 bases are TGTGCCAGCAGCCAACCCCATGCGGGTACCGCGACCGAGCAGTACTTC. The J gene is TRBJ2-7, the V gene TRBV4-2, with a tentative D call TRBD2 (5 bases). This CDR3 is 16 amino acids long. V was trimmed by 2 bases and J by 6 bases, leaving 20 bases between them. Looked up from germline, CDR1 is LGHNA and CDR2 is YNFKEQ.

The CDR3 DNA reads as TGTGCCAGCTCACTAGGGACTAGCGGGCAAGAGACCCAGTACTTC. Protein product: CASSLGTSGQETQYF. V usage is TRBV18 and J usage is TRBJ2-5, with 12 bases fitting TRBD2. CDR1 and CDR2 from the germline V gene are KGHSH and LQKENI. V lost 4 bases, J lost 2 bases, and 2 bases stayed unmatched. CDR3 size: 15 residues.

Only one count was recorded for this clone. The chain couples TRBV7-7 to TRBJ2-1, with TRBD2 matching 14 bases. V was clipped by 5 bases and J by 9 bases; unmatched bases: 9. This CDR3 has 16 amino acids. Germline V gene lookup returns CDR1 SSHAT and CDR2 FNYEAQ (reference sequence). In DNA, the CDR3 is TGTGCCAGCAGCGTCGGACTAGCGGGAGGAGTTGTTGAGCAGTTCTTC. This codes for CASSVGLAGGVVEQFF.

The chain carries TRBV25-1 and TRBJ1-5, with D perhaps matching TRBD1 (6 bases). The CDR3 is 16 residues long. Germline assignment: CDR1 MGHDK and CDR2 SYGVNS. V was pared by 6 bases and J by 5 bases, with 20 bases between. In DNA, the CDR3 is TGTGCCAGCAGCAGGATTCGAGGGGGAGTTTATCAGCCCCAGCATTTT. Protein sequence: CASSRIRGGVYQPQHF.